These T cell receptor beta chains were read from a single sample in a study of vaccination effects on CD4 cells after COVID-19. Sequencing used immunoSEQ multiplex PCR; TCRdb keeps in-frame clones, though not all of them. The data show about 37,000 clones, approximately 74% seen once. No cognate antigen is known for these TCRs. This specimen consisted of CD4+ T cells from PBMCs cultured without peptide, obtained before COVID-19 vaccination. Receptor source: a human donor who received a COVID-19 vaccine. CDR3s include the opening cysteine and the closing phenylalanine or tryptophan. Fields, in order: J gene, V gene, clone size, D gene, CDR3 DNA, CDR3 protein. The D gene is left open where the match is weak. Clone size is not always given. Where it is, it says once, few, many or a class for expanded clones.

TRBJ2-7,TRBV24-1,-,-,TGTGCCACCAGTCAAACAGCTGCGTACGAGCAGTACTTC,CATSQTAAYEQYF
TRBJ1-4,TRBV30,-,TRBD1,TGTGCCGCCGAAGGTCCAGGGGGCTGGAAACTGTTTTTT,CAAEGPGGWKLFF
TRBJ2-7,TRBV19,-,-,TGTGCCAGTAGTATTGGCGTAGGCCCCTACGAGCAGTACTTC,CASSIGVGPYEQYF
TRBJ2-3,TRBV3-1/TRBV3-2,-,-,TGTGCCAGCAGCCAATGGATTAGGGGCACAGATACGCAGTATTTT,CASSQWIRGTDTQYF
TRBJ1-6,TRBV18,-,-,TGTGCCAGCTCACCAGCGGTTTCCTATAATTCACCCCTCCACTTT,CASSPAVSYNSPLHF
TRBJ1-2,TRBV7-9,-,-,TGTGCCAGCAGCTTGTTAGGGACAAACTATGGCTACACCTTC,CASSLLGTNYGYTF
TRBJ2-7,TRBV5-1,-,-,TGCGCCAGCAGCGCGGGTTGGGCCTCCTACGAGCAGTACTTC,CASSAGWASYEQYF
TRBJ1-1,TRBV7-2,-,-,TGTGCCAGCAGCTTAGAATTAGGCAGGAGGAACACTGAAGCTTTCTTT,CASSLELGRRNTEAFF
TRBJ2-7,TRBV9,-,-,TGTGCCAGCAGCAGTAGTTCTCTAAGCGAGCAGTACTTC,CASSSSSLSEQYF
TRBJ1-5,TRBV28,-,TRBD1,TGTGCCAGCAGTTTAACTAGGGGGCCGCATAGCAATCAGCCCCAGCATTTT,CASSLTRGPHSNQPQHF
TRBJ1-5,TRBV18,-,-,TGTGCCAGCTCACCCTCCGGGCAAGCCCCAGCCCAGCATTTT,CASSPSGQAPAQHF
TRBJ1-3,TRBV9,-,TRBD1,TGTGCCAGCAGCGTAGATACAGGGGGCACTGGAAACACCATATATTTT,CASSVDTGGTGNTIYF
TRBJ1-4,TRBV27,-,-,TGTGCCAGCAGTTGGGGGGATGGGAGAGAAAAACTGTTTTTT,CASSWGDGREKLFF
TRBJ2-5,TRBV19,-,TRBD2,TGTGCCAGTAGTATAGCGAAGGGGCGGGAGGAGACCCAGTACTTC,CASSIAKGREETQYF
TRBJ1-2,TRBV19,few,-,TGTGCCAGTAGAAAGGGCATAGAGTATGGCTACACCTTC,CASRKGIEYGYTF
TRBJ1-3,TRBV6-5,-,-,TGTGCCAGTTCCAGGGGCTCTGGAAACACCATATATTTT,CASSRGSGNTIYF
TRBJ2-7,TRBV9,-,TRBD1,TGTGCCAGCAGCGTCCGGGACAGGGGATTAACCTACGAGCAGTACTTC,CASSVRDRGLTYEQYF
TRBJ2-1,TRBV4-1,-,TRBD2,TGCGCCAGCAGCCATCCTAGCGGGAGGGCCATGAGAAATGAGCAGTTCTTC,CASSHPSGRAMRNEQFF
TRBJ2-7,TRBV30,-,TRBD1,TGTGCCTGGCTTGGACAGGGGGCAAGGGAGCAGTACTTC,CAWLGQGAREQYF
TRBJ2-5,TRBV4-2,-,TRBD2,TGTGCCAGCAGCCAAGATATAAAAACGGGAGGCCAAGAGACCCAGTACTTC,CASSQDIKTGGQETQYF
TRBJ1-5,TRBV28,-,TRBD1,TGTGCCAGCAGTTTCCTACAGGGGTACAGCAATCAGCCCCAGCATTTT,CASSFLQGYSNQPQHF
TRBJ1-1,TRBV7-3,few,TRBD1,TGTGCCAGCAGCTTAACCCCGACAGGGGGTAGAACTGAAGCTTTCTTT,CASSLTPTGGRTEAFF
TRBJ1-3,TRBV9,-,-,TGTGCCAGCAGTGGAGCCCCGGGACAAATTAGAGACACCATATATTTT,CASSGAPGQIRDTIYF
TRBJ1-1,TRBV5-4,-,TRBD1,TGTGCCAGCAGCACTGGACAGGGCAGGAACACTGAAGCTTTCTTT,CASSTGQGRNTEAFF
TRBJ2-5,TRBV27,-,-,TGTGCCAGCAGTTTTCAAGGTCGGCGGGAGACCCAGTACTTC,CASSFQGRRETQYF
TRBJ1-2,TRBV10-3,-,-,TGTGCCATCAGTGAGTCTCGGCGGGGCTACACCTTC,CAISESRRGYTF
TRBJ1-6,TRBV19,-,TRBD1,TGTGCCAGTGTGGGGACAGGAGCTTATAATTCACCCCTCCACTTT,CASVGTGAYNSPLHF
TRBJ2-7,TRBV5-4,-,-,TGTGCCAGCAGCCCACCCGCCGGGACCCGTCAATACGAGCAGTACTTC,CASSPPAGTRQYEQYF
TRBJ1-1,TRBV6-4,-,-,TGTGCCAGCAGTGAGGGGGTGAACACTGAAGCTTTCTTT,CASSEGVNTEAFF
TRBJ2-1,TRBV20-1,once,TRBD2,TGCAGTGCTAGTTTGACTAGCGGGAATGAGCAGTTCTTC,CSASLTSGNEQFF
TRBJ2-2,TRBV5-1,once,-,TGCGCCAGCAGCTCGAAGACTAGTGCCGGGGAGCTGTTTTTT,CASSSKTSAGELFF
TRBJ2-7,TRBV4-2,-,TRBD2,TGTGCCAGCAGCCAACAGACTAGCGCATCGAGCTCCTACGAGCAGTACTTC,CASSQQTSASSSYEQYF
TRBJ2-1,TRBV5-8,-,-,TGTGCCAGCAGCTTCTATTCCGGTCAGGGGTGGAATGAGCAGTTCTTC,CASSFYSGQGWNEQFF
TRBJ2-1,TRBV29-1,-,-,TGCAGCGTTGAACGGCCCAATGAGCAGTTCTTC,CSVERPNEQFF
TRBJ1-1,TRBV9,-,TRBD1,TGTGCCAGCAGCGTAAGGCAGGGGGGCGCTAGCACTGAAGCTTTCTTT,CASSVRQGGASTEAFF
TRBJ1-5,TRBV2,-,-,TGTGCCAGCAGTGAGGGTATTGCCAATCAGCCCCAGCATTTT,CASSEGIANQPQHF
TRBJ1-6,TRBV28,-,-,TGTGCCAGCAGTTTATTCCACGCAGGAGGCTATTCACCCCTCCACTTT,CASSLFHAGGYSPLHF
TRBJ1-2,TRBV25-1,-,TRBD1,TGTGCCAGCAGTGAAGGACAGGGAAGGTACTATGGCTACACCTTC,CASSEGQGRYYGYTF
TRBJ1-6,TRBV14,-,-,TGTGCCAGCACACTAGGCTCCTATAATTCACCCCTCCACTTT,CASTLGSYNSPLHF
TRBJ2-7,TRBV3-1/TRBV3-2,-,TRBD2,TGTGCCAGCAGCCAAGAGTTAACGGGGGGGTACGAGCAGTACTTC,CASSQELTGGYEQYF
TRBJ2-5,TRBV24-1,-,TRBD2,TGTGCCACCAGTGACGGGACTAGCGGGGCTGAGACCCAGTACTTC,CATSDGTSGAETQYF
TRBJ1-1,TRBV5-1,-,-,TGCGCCAGCAGCGCGGGAGATCCGGCAGAAGCTTTCTTT,CASSAGDPAEAFF
TRBJ1-4,TRBV5-1,-,-,TGCGCCAGCAGCTTGGGGGGGTTTGCAACTAATGAAAAACTGTTTTTT,CASSLGGFATNEKLFF
TRBJ2-7,TRBV6-6,few,-,TGTGCCAGCAGTTACTATTACGGCTACGAGCAGTACTTC,CASSYYYGYEQYF
TRBJ2-7,TRBV4-1,few,TRBD1,TGCGCCAGCAGCTACCGGGACAGGGGATCCTACGAGCAGTACTTC,CASSYRDRGSYEQYF
TRBJ2-1,TRBV3-1/TRBV3-2,-,-,TGTGCCAGCAGCCAAGGGAACTATGAGCAGTTCTTC,CASSQGNYEQFF
TRBJ1-6,TRBV7-2,-,-,TGTGCCAGCAGCTTAGGGGTCACGGGTCTTAATTCACCCCTCCACTTT,CASSLGVTGLNSPLHF
TRBJ1-2,TRBV6-5,-,TRBD1,TGTGCCAGCAGTCACCGGGACAGGGGAGGAAATGGCTACACCTTC,CASSHRDRGGNGYTF